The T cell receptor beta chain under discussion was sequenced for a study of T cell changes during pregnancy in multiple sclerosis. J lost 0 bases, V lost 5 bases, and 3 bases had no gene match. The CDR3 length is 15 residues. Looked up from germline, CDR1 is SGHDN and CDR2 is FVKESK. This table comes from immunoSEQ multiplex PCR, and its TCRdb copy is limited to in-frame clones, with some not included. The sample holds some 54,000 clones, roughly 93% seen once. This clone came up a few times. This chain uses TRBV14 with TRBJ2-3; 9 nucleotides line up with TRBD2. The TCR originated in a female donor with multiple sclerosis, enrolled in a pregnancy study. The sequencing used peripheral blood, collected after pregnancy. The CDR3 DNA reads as TGTGCCAGCAGCGGACTAGCGAAAAGCACAGATACGCAGTATTTT. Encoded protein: CASSGLAKSTDTQYF.